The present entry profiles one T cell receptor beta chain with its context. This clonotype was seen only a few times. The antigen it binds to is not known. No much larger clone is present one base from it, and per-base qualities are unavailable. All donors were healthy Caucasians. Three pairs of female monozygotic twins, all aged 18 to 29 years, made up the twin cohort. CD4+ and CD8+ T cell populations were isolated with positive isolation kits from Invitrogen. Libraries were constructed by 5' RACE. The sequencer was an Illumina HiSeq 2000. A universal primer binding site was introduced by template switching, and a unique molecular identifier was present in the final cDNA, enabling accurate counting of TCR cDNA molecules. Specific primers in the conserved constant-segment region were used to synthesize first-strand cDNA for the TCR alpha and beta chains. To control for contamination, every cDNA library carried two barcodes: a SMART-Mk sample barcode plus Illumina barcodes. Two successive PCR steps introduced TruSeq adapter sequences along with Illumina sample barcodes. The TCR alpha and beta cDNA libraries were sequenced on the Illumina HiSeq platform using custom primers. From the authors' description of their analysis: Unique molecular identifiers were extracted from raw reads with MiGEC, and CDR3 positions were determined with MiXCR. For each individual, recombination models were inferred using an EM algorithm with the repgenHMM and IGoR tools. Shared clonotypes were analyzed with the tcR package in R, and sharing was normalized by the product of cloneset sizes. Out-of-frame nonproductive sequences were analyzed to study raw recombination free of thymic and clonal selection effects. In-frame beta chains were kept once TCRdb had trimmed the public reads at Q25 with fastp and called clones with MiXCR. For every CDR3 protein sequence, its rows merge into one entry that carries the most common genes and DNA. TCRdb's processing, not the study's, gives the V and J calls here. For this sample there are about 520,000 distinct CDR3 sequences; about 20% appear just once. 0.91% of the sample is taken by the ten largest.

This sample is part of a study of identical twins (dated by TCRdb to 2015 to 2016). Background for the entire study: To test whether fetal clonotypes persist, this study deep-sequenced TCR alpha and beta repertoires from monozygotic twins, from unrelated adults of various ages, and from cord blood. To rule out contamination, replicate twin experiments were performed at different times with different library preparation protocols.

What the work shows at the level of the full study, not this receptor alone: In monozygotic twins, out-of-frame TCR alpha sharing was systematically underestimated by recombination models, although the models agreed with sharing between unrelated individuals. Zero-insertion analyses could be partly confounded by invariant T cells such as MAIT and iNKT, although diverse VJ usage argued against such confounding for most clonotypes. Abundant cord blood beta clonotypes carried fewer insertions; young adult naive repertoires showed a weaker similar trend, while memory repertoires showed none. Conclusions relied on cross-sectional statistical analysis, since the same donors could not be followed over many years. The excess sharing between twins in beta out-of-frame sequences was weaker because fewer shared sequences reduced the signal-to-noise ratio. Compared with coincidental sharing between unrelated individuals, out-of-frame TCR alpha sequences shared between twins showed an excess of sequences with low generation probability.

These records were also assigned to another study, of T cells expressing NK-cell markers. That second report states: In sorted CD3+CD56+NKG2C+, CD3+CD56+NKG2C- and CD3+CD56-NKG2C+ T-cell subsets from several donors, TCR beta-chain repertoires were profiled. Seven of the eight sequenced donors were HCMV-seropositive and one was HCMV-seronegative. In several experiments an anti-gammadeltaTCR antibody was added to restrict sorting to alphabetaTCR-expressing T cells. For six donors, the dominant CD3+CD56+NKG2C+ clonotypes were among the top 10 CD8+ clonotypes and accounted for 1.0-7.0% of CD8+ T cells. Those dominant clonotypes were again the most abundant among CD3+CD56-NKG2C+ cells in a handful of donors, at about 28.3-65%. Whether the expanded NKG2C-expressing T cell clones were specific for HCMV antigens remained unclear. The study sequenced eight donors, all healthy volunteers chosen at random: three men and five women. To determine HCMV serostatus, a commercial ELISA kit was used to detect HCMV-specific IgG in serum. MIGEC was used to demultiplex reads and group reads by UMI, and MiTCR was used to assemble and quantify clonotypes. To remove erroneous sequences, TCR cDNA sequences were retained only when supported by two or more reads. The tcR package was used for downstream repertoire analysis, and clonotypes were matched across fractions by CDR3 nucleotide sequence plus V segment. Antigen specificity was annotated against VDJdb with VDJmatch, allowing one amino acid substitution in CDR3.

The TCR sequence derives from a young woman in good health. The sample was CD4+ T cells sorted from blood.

The bases are TGCGCCAGCAGTATCACTAGCGATGAGCAGTTCTTC. It encodes CASSITSDEQFF. This chain joins TRBV5-1 to TRBJ2-1; TRBD2 agrees with 7 junctional bases. V is cut back by 5 bases and J by 8 bases, with 4 bases in the junction unmatched. The germline V gene yields SGHRS for CDR1 and YFSETQ for CDR2. From cysteine to phenylalanine, the CDR3 is 12 amino acids long. Just the 36-base CDR3 DNA is kept, in frame starting at base 1.